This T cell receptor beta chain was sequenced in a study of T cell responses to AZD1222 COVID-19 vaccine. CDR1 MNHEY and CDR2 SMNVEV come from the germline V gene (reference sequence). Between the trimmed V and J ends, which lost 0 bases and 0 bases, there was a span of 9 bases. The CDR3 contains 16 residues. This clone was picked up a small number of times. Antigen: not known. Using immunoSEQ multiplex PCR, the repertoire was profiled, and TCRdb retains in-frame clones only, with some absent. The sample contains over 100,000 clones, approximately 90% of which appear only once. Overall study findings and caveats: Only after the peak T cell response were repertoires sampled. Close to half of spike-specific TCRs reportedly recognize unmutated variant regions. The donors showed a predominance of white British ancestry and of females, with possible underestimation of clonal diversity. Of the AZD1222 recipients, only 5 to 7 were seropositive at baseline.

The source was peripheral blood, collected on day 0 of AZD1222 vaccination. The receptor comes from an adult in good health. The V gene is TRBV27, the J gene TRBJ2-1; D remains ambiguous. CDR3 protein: CASSLSSSTSYNEQFF. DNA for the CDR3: TGTGCCAGCAGTTTATCATCGAGCACCTCCTACAATGAGCAGTTCTTC.